These T cell receptor beta chains were read from a single sample in a study of OX40 agonist ivuxolimab in advanced cancers. The protocol was immunoSEQ multiplex PCR, while the TCRdb copy is restricted to in-frame clones and leaves out a portion. The sample holds about 94,000 clones, around 86% seen once. The source was CD4+ or CD8+ T cells sorted from blood, collected in a trial of the OX40 agonist ivuxolimab. All receptors derive from an adult with an advanced solid tumor such as melanoma, head and neck, liver or kidney cancer. CDR3s include the opening cysteine and the closing phenylalanine or tryptophan. Fields, in order: V gene, clone size, D gene, J gene, CDR3 DNA, CDR3 protein. The D gene is left open where the match is weak. Only part of the rows carry a size: once, few, many, or a class if the clone is expanded.

TRBV11-2	once	NA	TRBJ2-5	TGTGCCAGCAGCTTGGGGGCAGCGGGCCCCTGGGAGACCCAGTACTTC	CASSLGAAGPWETQYF
TRBV2	once	NA	TRBJ1-1	TGTGCCAGCACCTTACAGAGGAAGAACACTGAAGCTTTCTTT	CASTLQRKNTEAFF
TRBV6-1	NA	NA	TRBJ2-7	TGTGCCAGCCTGCTAGCGATTACCTCCTACGAGCAGTACTTC	CASLLAITSYEQYF
TRBV11-2	NA	NA	TRBJ1-3	TGTGCCAGCAGCTCTCCCCCTGGAAACACCATATATTTT	CASSSPPGNTIYF
TRBV5-1	once	TRBD1	TRBJ1-6	TGCGCCAGCAGCTTGGCCGTGGACAGGGAGGGCTCACCCCTCCACTTT	CASSLAVDREGSPLHF
TRBV6-6	NA	TRBD1	TRBJ2-7	TGTGCCAGCAGTCGGGACAGGGGATACGAGCAGTACTTC	CASSRDRGYEQYF
TRBV9	NA	TRBD1	TRBJ1-1	TGTGCCAGCAGCGCCGCCGGGACAGTGAACACTGAAGCTTTCTTT	CASSAAGTVNTEAFF
TRBV19	NA	TRBD1	TRBJ2-5	TGTGCCAGTAGACAGGGGGCCAGGGAGACCCAGTACTTC	CASRQGARETQYF
TRBV10-3	NA	NA	TRBJ1-6	TGTGCCATCGGAACTGCTGATTCACCCCTCCACTTT	CAIGTADSPLHF
TRBV11-3	NA	NA	TRBJ2-2	TGTGCCAGCAGCTTAGTAGGGATAGCCGGGGAGCTGTTTTTT	CASSLVGIAGELFF
TRBV5-1	NA	NA	TRBJ2-1	TGCGCCAGCAGCTTCGCCAGATACAATGAGCAGTTCTTC	CASSFARYNEQFF
TRBV18	NA	NA	TRBJ2-3	TGTGCCAGCTCACCACGGGAGGCCTGGGGGACAGATACGCAGTATTTT	CASSPREAWGTDTQYF
TRBV5-4	few	NA	TRBJ1-1	TGTGCCAGCAGCTTGGCCTACGGAAACACTGAAGCTTTCTTT	CASSLAYGNTEAFF
TRBV6-1	NA	NA	TRBJ1-5	TGTGCCAGCATGGAGGCTTCGGTGGGTCAGCCCCAGCATTTT	CASMEASVGQPQHF
TRBV19	NA	NA	TRBJ2-3	TGTGCCAGTAGTATGGGAGGTACGCAGTATTTT	CASSMGGTQYF
TRBV7-8	NA	TRBD2	TRBJ2-7	TGTGCCAGCATGTTAGGTAGCGGGGGTATCTACGAGCAGTACTTC	CASMLGSGGIYEQYF
TRBV7-6	NA	TRBD1	TRBJ2-7	TGTGCCAGCAGCTTAGTGGCTCAGGGGGACGAGCAGTACTTC	CASSLVAQGDEQYF
TRBV5-1	NA	NA	TRBJ2-7	TGCGCCAGCAGGGACAGCTCCTACGAGCAGTACTTC	CASRDSSYEQYF
TRBV27	NA	TRBD1	TRBJ1-2	TGTGCCAGCAGTACGACAGGGGTTGGGTCCTATGGCTACACCTTC	CASSTTGVGSYGYTF
TRBV6-1	NA	NA	TRBJ2-7	TGTGCCAGCAGCGCTTTTTGGAACGAGCAGTACTTC	CASSAFWNEQYF
TRBV7-9	NA	NA	TRBJ2-2	TGTGCCAGCAGCTTCCGGGAAGCCGGGGAAGGCTACGCCGGGGAGCTGTTTTTT	CASSFREAGEGYAGELFF
TRBV6-1	NA	NA	TRBJ1-4	TGTGCCAGCAGTGTTCGACACACCACTAATGAAAAACTGTTTTTT	CASSVRHTTNEKLFF
TRBV5-4	NA	TRBD2	TRBJ2-3	TGTGCCAGCACCCCAATGCGGGGGGGCGGGGATACGCAGTATTTT	CASTPMRGGGDTQYF
TRBV28	NA	TRBD1	TRBJ1-2	TGTGCCAGCAGTTCGGGACAGATCTATGGCTACACCTTC	CASSSGQIYGYTF
TRBV30	NA	NA	TRBJ2-3	TGTGCCTGGACAGGGGCCGGCACAGATACGCAGTATTTT	CAWTGAGTDTQYF
TRBV7-2	NA	NA	TRBJ1-2	TGTGCCAGCAGTCTTGGGCCGGGCAGGGGTGGTAGTGGCTACACCTTC	CASSLGPGRGGSGYTF
TRBV11-3	NA	NA	TRBJ1-1	TGTGCCAGCAGCCCCTCTCCGAGGATTGAAGCTTTCTTT	CASSPSPRIEAFF
TRBV6-6	NA	NA	TRBJ1-5	TGTGCCAGCACCCTCGGGGGGAATCAGCCCCAGCATTTT	CASTLGGNQPQHF
TRBV10-3	NA	NA	TRBJ1-1	TGTGCCATCAGTGACATGAGACAGATGAACACTGAAGCTTTCTTT	CAISDMRQMNTEAFF